The TCR beta chain described here comes from a study of graft-versus-host responses after intestinal transplantation. As for this clone: Its antigen is as yet unknown.

Sequencing used immunoSEQ multiplex PCR; TCRdb keeps in-frame clones, though not all of them. The data show tens of thousands of clones, 85% to 95% seen once. This CDR3 has 16 residues. Trimming left V 4 bases short and J 10 bases short, with 23 bases between. The germline V gene has CDR1 LNHDA and CDR2 SQIVND (reference sequence). J is TRBJ2-1 and V is TRBV19, with D tentatively TRBD2 (5 bases). This material consisted of unstimulated CD8+ T cells sorted from spleen or lymph node cells, taken before intestinal transplant. This TCR came from a human donor who received an intestinal transplant. The CDR3 nucleotides are TGTGCCAGTAGTACTTACCCGGGAAGCACTACGGGGGAGCAGTTCTTC. It encodes CASSTYPGSTTGEQFF.